The source of this TCR beta chain is a study of shared clonotypes between healthy human individuals. Study information: Samples came from a couple of female and three male donors aged 18 to 49. Broader study findings: Relative to memory subsets, naive subsets generally showed larger estimated richness. For naive CD4 cells, roughly 4.6% of clonotypes were shared across a few donors.

Produced via immunoSEQ multiplex PCR; TCRdb's table is partial and in-frame only. In the table there are hundreds of thousands of clones, around 72% of which are singletons. A remark on this clone: Its antigen is unknown.

The CDR3 contains 14 residues. The V and J ends lost 7 bases and 1 base respectively, with 10 bases between them. Germline lookup yields CDR1 MNHEY and CDR2 SMNVEV (reference sequence). Memory CD4+ cells were the fraction left after CD45RA+ naive selection. Sequencing input: memory CD4+ T cells sorted from blood. As for subset: CD45RA-negative fraction. The clonotype was recovered from a woman aged 30 to 39 in good health. The chain has TRBV27 and TRBJ2-2; D is possibly TRBD1 (5 bases). The CDR3 spells CASTTDRNTGELFF. In nucleotides, the CDR3 is TGTGCCAGCACCACCGACAGGAACACCGGGGAGCTGTTTTTT.